This TCR beta chain was obtained from a study of CD8 T cells in ankylosing spondylitis. The authors made TCR beta libraries by quantitative 5'-RACE with molecular barcodes. MiXCR was run by TCRdb on the 5' RACE reads, yielding one entry per CDR3 protein. This sample has a few hundred thousand distinct CDR3 sequences, with roughly an eighth found just once. From germline, CDR1 is SGHAT and CDR2 FQNNGV. The CDR3 totals 15 residues. Deletions cut 0 bases from V and 7 bases from J, with 15 bases between. On this clonotype itself: Its cognate antigen is unknown.

Study observations and caveats: Clones linked to the disease showed a CD8+ phenotype. They occurred at relatively low frequencies in peripheral blood. Disease-associated clones were reportedly significantly overrepresented in matched ankylosing spondylitis synovial fluid. A TCR beta motif of under 10 highly homologous variants seemed to mark ankylosing spondylitis blood.

This chain uses TRBV11-2 with TRBJ1-1; D ambiguous. The clonotype comes from a male donor with ankylosing spondylitis. The sample was blood, either unsorted or a sorted T cell fraction (not recorded which). The CDR3 is CASSLDRGSSHEAFF. The CDR3 bases are TGTGCCAGCAGCTTAGATCGAGGGTCTTCACATGAAGCTTTCTTT.